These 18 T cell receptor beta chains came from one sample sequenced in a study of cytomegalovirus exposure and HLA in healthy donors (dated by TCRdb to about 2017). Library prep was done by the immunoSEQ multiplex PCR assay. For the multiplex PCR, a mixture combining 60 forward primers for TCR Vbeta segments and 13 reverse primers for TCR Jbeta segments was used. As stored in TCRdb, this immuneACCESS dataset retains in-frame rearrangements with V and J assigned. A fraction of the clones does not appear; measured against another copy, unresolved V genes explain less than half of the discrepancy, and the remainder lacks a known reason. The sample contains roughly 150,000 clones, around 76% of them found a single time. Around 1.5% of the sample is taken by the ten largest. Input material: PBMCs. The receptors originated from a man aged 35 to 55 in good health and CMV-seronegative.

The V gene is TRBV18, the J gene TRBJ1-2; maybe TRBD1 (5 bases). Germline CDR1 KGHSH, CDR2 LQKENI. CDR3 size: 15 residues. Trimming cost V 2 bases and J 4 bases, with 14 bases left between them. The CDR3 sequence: CASSPDRQGGYGYTF. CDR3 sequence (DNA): TGTGCCAGCTCACCAGATCGGCAGGGTGGCTATGGCTACACCTTC. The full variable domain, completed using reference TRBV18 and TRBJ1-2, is NAGVMQNPRHLVRRRGQEARLRCSPMKGHSHVYWYRQLPEEGLKFMVYLQKENIIDESGMPKERFSAEFPKEGPSILRIQQVVRGDSAAYFCASSPDRQGGYGYTFGSGTRLTVV.

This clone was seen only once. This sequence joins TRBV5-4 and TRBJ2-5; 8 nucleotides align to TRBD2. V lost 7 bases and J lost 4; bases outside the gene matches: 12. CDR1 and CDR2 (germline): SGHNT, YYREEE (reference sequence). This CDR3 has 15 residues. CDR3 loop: CASEGGPREGETQYF. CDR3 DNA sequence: TGTGCCAGCGAGGGGGGTCCCCGGGAGGGAGAGACCCAGTACTTC.

Written as DNA, the CDR3 is TGTGCCAGTAGTATACGGGGGGCAGGGACCTCCTACGAGCAGTACTTC. It specifies CASSIRGAGTSYEQYF. The rearrangement uses TRBV19 and TRBJ2-7; the D gene is possibly TRBD2 (7 bases). The length of the CDR3 is 16 residues. The germline CDR1 and CDR2 sequences are LNHDA and SQIVND (reference sequence). V shed 2 bases and J shed 0 bases, with 14 bases lying between them. Together with reference TRBV19 and TRBJ2-7, the CDR3 gives the full variable domain: DGGITQSPKYLFRKEGQNVTLSCEQNLNHDAMYWYRQDPGQGLRLIYYSQIVNDFQKGDIAEGYSVSREKKESFPLTVTSAQKNPTAFYLCASSIRGAGTSYEQYFGPGTRLTVT.

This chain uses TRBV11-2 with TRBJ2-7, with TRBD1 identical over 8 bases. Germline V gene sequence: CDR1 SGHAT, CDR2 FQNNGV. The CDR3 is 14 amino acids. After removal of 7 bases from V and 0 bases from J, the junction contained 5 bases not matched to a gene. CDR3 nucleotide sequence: TGTGCCAGCACCCGGGACAGGTACTCCTACGAGCAGTACTTC. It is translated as CASTRDRYSYEQYF.

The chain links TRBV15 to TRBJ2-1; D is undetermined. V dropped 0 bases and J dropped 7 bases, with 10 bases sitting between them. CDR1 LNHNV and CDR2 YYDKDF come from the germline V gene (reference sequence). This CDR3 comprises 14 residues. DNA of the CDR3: TGTGCCACCAGCAGAGATGCACAGACGAATGAGCAGTTCTTC. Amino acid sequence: CATSRDAQTNEQFF.

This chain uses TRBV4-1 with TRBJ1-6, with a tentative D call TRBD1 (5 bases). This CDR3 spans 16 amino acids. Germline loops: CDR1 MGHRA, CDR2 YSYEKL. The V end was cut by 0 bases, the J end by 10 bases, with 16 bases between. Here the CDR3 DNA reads TGCGCCAGCAGCCAAGATAACCGGTGGAGGGGATCACCCCTCCACTTT. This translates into CASSQDNRWRGSPLHF.

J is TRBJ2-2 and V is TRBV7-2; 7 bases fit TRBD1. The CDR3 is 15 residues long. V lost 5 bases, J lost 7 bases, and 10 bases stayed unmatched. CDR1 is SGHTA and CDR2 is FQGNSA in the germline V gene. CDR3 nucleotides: TGTGCCAGCAGCCTCCGGAAAGGGGGCAGCGGGGAGCTGTTTTTT. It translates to CASSLRKGGSGELFF.

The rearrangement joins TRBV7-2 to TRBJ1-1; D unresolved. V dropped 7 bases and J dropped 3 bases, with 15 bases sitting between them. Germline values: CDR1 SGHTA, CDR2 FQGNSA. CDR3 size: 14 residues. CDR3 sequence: CASTRRGVDTEAFF. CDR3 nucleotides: TGTGCCAGCACACGGCGCGGGGTGGACACTGAAGCTTTCTTT. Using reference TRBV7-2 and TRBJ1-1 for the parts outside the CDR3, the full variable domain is GAGVSQSPSNKVTEKGKDVELRCDPISGHTALYWYRQSLGQGLEFLIYFQGNSAPDKSGLPSDRFSAERTGGSVSTLTIQRTQQEDSAVYLCASTRRGVDTEAFFGQGTRLTVV.

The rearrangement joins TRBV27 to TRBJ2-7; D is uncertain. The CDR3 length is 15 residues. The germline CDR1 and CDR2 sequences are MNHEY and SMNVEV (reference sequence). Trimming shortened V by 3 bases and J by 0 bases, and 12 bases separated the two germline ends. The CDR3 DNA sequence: TGTGCCAGCAGTTTTTCTGGCAGGAACTCCTACGAGCAGTACTTC. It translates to CASSFSGRNSYEQYF.

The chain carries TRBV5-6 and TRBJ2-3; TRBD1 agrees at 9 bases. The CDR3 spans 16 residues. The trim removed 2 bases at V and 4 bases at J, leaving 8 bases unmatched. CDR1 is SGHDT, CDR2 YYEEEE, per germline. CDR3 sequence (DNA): TGTGCCAGCAGCTTCCCCGGGACAGGGACACCAGATACGCAGTATTTT. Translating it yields CASSFPGTGTPDTQYF.

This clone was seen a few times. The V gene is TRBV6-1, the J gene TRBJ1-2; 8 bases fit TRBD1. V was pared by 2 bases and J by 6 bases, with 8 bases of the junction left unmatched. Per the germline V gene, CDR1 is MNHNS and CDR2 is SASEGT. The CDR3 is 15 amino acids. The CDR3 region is CASSEIVSGGHGYTF. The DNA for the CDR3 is TGTGCCAGCAGTGAAATCGTTTCAGGGGGCCATGGCTACACCTTC.

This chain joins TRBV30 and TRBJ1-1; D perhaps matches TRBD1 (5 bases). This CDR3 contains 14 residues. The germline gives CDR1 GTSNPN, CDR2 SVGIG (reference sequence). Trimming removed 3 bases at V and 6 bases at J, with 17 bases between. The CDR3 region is CAWRSGIGGSEAFF. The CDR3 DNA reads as TGTGCCTGGAGGTCGGGAATCGGGGGATCTGAAGCTTTCTTT.

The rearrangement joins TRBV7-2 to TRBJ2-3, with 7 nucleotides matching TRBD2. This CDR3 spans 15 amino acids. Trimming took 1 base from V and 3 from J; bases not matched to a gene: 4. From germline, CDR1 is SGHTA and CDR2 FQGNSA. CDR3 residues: CASSLGGRKTDTQYF. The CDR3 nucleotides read TGTGCCAGCAGCTTAGGCGGGAGAAAAACAGATACGCAGTATTTT. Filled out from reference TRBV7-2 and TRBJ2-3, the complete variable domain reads GAGVSQSPSNKVTEKGKDVELRCDPISGHTALYWYRQSLGQGLEFLIYFQGNSAPDKSGLPSDRFSAERTGGSVSTLTIQRTQQEDSAVYLCASSLGGRKTDTQYFGPGTRLTVL.

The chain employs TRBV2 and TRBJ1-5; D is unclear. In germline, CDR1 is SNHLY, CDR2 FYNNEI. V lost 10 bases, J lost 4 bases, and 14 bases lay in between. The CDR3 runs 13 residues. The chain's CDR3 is CAIKTGGNQPQHF. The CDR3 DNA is TGTGCCATCAAGACTGGAGGGAATCAGCCCCAGCATTTT.

CDR3 amino acids: CASSSRLAGGQGETQYF. CDR3 DNA: TGTGCCAGCAGTTCTCGTCTAGCGGGAGGGCAGGGAGAGACCCAGTACTTC. V usage is TRBV28 and J usage is TRBJ2-5, with 12 bases aligning to TRBD2. The V and J ends lost 4 bases and 4 bases, in that order; junction bases with no gene match: 10. Germline-derived CDR1 and CDR2 are MDHEN and SYDVKM. The CDR3 length is 17 residues.

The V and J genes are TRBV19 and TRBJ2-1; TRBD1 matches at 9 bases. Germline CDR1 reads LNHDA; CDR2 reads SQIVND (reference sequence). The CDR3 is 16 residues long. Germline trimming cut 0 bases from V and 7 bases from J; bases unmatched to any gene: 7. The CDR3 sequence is CASSIDPGQGRNEQFF. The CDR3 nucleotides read TGTGCCAGTAGTATAGATCCGGGACAGGGCAGGAATGAGCAGTTCTTC.

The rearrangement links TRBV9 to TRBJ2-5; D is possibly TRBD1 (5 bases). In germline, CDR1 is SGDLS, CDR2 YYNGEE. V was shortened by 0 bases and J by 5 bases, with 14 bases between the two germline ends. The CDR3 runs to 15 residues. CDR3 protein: CASSVDPGIRETQYF. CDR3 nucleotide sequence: TGTGCCAGCAGCGTAGATCCAGGGATCAGGGAGACCCAGTACTTC.

In nucleotides, the CDR3 is TGTGCCACCCTCCGGACAGGGAGCTCCTACGAGCAGTACTTC. Encoded protein: CATLRTGSSYEQYF. J is TRBJ2-5 and V is TRBV28, with 8 bases that match TRBD1. The assigned J gene may be wrong: the sequence end matches TRBJ2-7 better. The V gene's germline CDR1 is MDHEN and CDR2 SYDVKM. The CDR3 is made up of 14 amino acids.